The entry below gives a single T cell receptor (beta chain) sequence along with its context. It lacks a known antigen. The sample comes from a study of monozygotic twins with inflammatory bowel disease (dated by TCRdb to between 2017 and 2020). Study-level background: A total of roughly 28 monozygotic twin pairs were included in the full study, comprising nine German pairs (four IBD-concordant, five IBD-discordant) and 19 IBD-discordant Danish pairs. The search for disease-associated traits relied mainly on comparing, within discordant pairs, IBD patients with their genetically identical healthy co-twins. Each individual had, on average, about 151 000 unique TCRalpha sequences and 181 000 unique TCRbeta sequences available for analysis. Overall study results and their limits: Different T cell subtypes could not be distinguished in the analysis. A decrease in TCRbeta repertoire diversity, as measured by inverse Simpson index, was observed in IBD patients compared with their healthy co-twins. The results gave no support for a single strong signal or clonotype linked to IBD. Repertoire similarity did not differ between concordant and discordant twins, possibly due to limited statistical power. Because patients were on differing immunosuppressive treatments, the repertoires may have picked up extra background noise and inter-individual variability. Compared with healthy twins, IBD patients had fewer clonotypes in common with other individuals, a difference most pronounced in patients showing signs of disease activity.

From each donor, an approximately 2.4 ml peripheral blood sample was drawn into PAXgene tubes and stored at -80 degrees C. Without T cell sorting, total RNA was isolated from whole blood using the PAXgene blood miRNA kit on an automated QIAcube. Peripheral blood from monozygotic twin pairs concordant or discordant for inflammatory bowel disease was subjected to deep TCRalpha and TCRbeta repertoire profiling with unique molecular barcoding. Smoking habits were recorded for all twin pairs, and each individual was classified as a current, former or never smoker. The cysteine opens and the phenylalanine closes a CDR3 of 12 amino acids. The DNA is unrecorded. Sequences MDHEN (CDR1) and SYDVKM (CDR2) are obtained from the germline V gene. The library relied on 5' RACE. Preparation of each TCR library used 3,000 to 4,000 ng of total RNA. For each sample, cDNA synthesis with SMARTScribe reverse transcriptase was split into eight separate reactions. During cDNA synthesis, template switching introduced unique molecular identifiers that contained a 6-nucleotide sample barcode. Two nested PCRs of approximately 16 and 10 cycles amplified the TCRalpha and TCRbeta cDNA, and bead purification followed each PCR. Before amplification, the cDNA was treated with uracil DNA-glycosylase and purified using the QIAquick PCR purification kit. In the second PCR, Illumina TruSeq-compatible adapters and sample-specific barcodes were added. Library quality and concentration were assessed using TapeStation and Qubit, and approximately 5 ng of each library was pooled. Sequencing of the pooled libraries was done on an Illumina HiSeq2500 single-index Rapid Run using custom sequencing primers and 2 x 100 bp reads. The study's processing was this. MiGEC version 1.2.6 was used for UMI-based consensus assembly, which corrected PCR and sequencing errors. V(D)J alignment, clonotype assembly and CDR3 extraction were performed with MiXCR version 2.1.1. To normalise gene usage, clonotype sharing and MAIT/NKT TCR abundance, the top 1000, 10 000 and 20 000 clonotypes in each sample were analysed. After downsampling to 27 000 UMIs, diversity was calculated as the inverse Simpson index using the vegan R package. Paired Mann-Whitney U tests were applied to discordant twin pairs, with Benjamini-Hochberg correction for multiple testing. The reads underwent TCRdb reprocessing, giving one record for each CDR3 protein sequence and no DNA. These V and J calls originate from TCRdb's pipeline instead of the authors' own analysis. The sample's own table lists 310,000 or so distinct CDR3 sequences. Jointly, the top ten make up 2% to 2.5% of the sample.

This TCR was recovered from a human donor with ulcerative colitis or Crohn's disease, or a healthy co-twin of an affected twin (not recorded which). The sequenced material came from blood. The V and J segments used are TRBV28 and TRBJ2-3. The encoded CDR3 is CASSSSRDTQYF. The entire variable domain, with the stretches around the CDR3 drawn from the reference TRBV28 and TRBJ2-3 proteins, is DVKVTQSSRYLVKRTGEKVFLECVQDMDHENMFWYRQDPGLGLRLIYFSYDVKMKEKGDIPEGYSVSREKKERFSLILESASTNQTSMYLCASSSSRDTQYFGPGTRLTVL.